These 29 T cell receptor beta chains originate from one sample sequenced in a study of blood T cell repertoires in COVID-19 (dated by TCRdb to 2020 to 2022). The library came from the immunoSEQ multiplex PCR assay. Sourced from immuneACCESS, this table was stored by TCRdb with only in-frame sequences that have V and J called. A share of the clones is absent; for the studies checked, an unresolved V gene accounts for under half, and the remainder has no known explanation. This sample is represented by fewer than 110,000 clones; 85% to 90% of them were singletons. The top ten clones comprise around 3.2% of the sample. The sample comprised peripheral blood. Source of these receptors: a human donor in a cohort sampled during active COVID-19.

DNA of the CDR3: TGTGCCACCAGTGACCGACAGAGTAGAGGAGTCTACGAGCAGTACTTC. This encodes CATSDRQSRGVYEQYF. The J gene is TRBJ2-7, the V gene TRBV24-1; D may be TRBD1 (5 bases). The CDR3 sequence is 16 residues long. V was trimmed by 4 bases and J by 3 bases, leaving 18 bases between them. The germline V gene has CDR1 KGHDR and CDR2 SFDVKD.

The V call is TRBV7-6, the J call TRBJ2-2; 7 bases agree with TRBD2. The CDR3 totals 16 residues. The trim removed 1 base at V and 4 bases at J, leaving 6 bases unmatched. CDR1 and CDR2 from the germline V gene are SGHVS and FNYEAQ. The CDR3 region has the DNA TGTGCCAGCAGCTTAGTTGCGGGGGTTTCCACCGGGGAGCTGTTTTTT. It translates to CASSLVAGVSTGELFF.

This rearrangement joins TRBV2 to TRBJ1-2, with TRBD1 matching 8 bases. CDR1 is SNHLY and CDR2 is FYNNEI in the germline V gene. The V segment lost 7 bases and the J segment 3 bases; nucleotides outside the gene matches: 4. This CDR3 comprises 13 residues. CDR3 DNA: TGTGCCAGCAAGTCAGGGGGCCACTATGGCTACACCTTC. Encoded protein: CASKSGGHYGYTF.

The CDR3 protein is CASRATHEKLFF. In DNA, the CDR3 is TGTGCCAGCAGAGCGACTCATGAAAAACTGTTTTTT. The chain joins TRBV2 to TRBJ1-4; no reliable D call. V lost 6 bases to trimming and J lost 6 bases, with 8 bases between them. Germline lookup yields CDR1 SNHLY and CDR2 FYNNEI. CDR3 length: 12 amino acids.

The chain joins TRBV4-2 to TRBJ1-4, with 11 positions matching TRBD1. CDR1 and CDR2 (germline): LGHNA, YNFKEQ. CDR3 length: 15 amino acids. The junction had 2 bases not matched to a gene; V was cut back by 6 bases and J by 2 bases. In DNA, the CDR3 is TGTGCCAGCAGTCGGACAGGGGGCACTAATGAAAAACTGTTTTTT. As protein: CASSRTGGTNEKLFF.

The gene calls are TRBV24-1 and TRBJ2-7; 8 nucleotides agree with TRBD1. Trimming took 4 bases from V and 6 from J; bases not matched to a gene: 10. Germline V gene sequence: CDR1 KGHDR, CDR2 SFDVKD. The CDR3 runs 15 residues. The CDR3 spells CATSDSTGGWAEQYF. The CDR3 nucleotides are TGTGCCACCAGTGACTCTACAGGGGGTTGGGCCGAGCAGTACTTC.

The chain couples TRBV9 to TRBJ1-2; a possible D gene is TRBD1 (6 bases). V gave up 3 bases and J gave up 3 bases, with 21 bases separating them. Germline V gene lookup returns CDR1 SGDLS and CDR2 YYNGEE. The CDR3 is made up of 17 amino acids. The CDR3 coding sequence is TGTGCCAGCAGCGGACGGGACATTCTTCTGGGTGACTATGGCTACACCTTC. As protein: CASSGRDILLGDYGYTF.

This rearrangement joins TRBV9 to TRBJ2-7; D is possibly TRBD1 (6 bases). The CDR3 is 17 amino acids. Trimming left V 0 bases short and J 7 bases short, with 23 bases between. Germline lookup yields CDR1 SGDLS and CDR2 YYNGEE. CDR3 residues: CASSVDYYQGPLGEQYF. For the CDR3, the DNA is TGTGCCAGCAGCGTAGACTACTACCAGGGGCCCCTGGGGGAGCAGTACTTC.

CDR3 in amino acids: CASSFDRGWTEKLFF. The CDR3, as DNA: TGTGCCAGCAGCTTCGACAGGGGGTGGACTGAAAAACTGTTTTTT. J is TRBJ1-4 and V is TRBV7-2; TRBD1 matches 9 bases. The CDR3 is 15 residues long. The trim removed 3 bases at V and 7 bases at J, leaving 6 bases unmatched. Germline CDR1 is SGHTA and CDR2 is FQGNSA.

V and J are TRBV7-9 and TRBJ1-1; TRBD1 is a possible D gene (5 bases). The ends were cut back, 1 base at V and 4 bases at J, with 13 bases in the middle. The CDR3 consists of 15 residues. CDR1 is SEHNR, CDR2 FQNEAQ, per germline (reference sequence). CDR3 DNA: TGTGCCAGCAGCTTAGTACAGGCGGGGTCCACTGAAGCTTTCTTT. Its protein product is CASSLVQAGSTEAFF.

The chain uses TRBV9 and TRBJ1-1; D is possibly TRBD1 (5 bases). Germline loops: CDR1 SGDLS, CDR2 YYNGEE. Trimming took off 0 bases at V and 1 base at J, with 13 bases between the two ends. This CDR3 is 16 amino acids long. The CDR3 is CASSVAGWGENTEAFF. The CDR3 region has the DNA TGTGCCAGCAGCGTAGCTGGGTGGGGGGAGAACACTGAAGCTTTCTTT.

The chain combines TRBV11-2 with TRBJ2-5; 9 bases line up with TRBD1. CDR3 length: 16 amino acids. The germline V gene encodes CDR1 SGHAT and CDR2 FQNNGV. Trimming cost V 5 bases and J 2 bases; bases outside gene matches: 9. CDR3 in amino acids: CASSPPGTGLQETQYF. CDR3 nucleotides: TGTGCCAGCAGCCCCCCCGGGACAGGGCTTCAAGAGACCCAGTACTTC.

This clone appeared once. This sequence joins TRBV28 and TRBJ2-4, with 7 bases identical to TRBD1. The CDR3 totals 14 residues. The germline V gene encodes CDR1 MDHEN and CDR2 SYDVKM. Trimming at V came to 6 bases and at J to 2 bases, leaving 4 bases not matched to a gene. CDR3 loop: CASSQTGSKNIQYF. The DNA of the CDR3 is TGTGCCAGCAGCCAGACAGGGTCCAAAAACATTCAGTACTTC. The full variable domain, with the rest looked up from reference TRBV28 and TRBJ2-4, is DVKVTQSSRYLVKRTGEKVFLECVQDMDHENMFWYRQDPGLGLRLIYFSYDVKMKEKGDIPEGYSVSREKKERFSLILESASTNQTSMYLCASSQTGSKNIQYFGAGTRLSVL.

This rearrangement joins TRBV5-6 to TRBJ2-3; 7 bases agree with TRBD2. Germline V gene lookup returns CDR1 SGHDT and CDR2 YYEEEE. The CDR3 has 14 residues. Losses at the gene ends were 3 bases for V and 8 bases for J; bases not matched to a gene: 9. The CDR3 sequence is CASSSGSGGGTQYF. DNA of the CDR3: TGTGCCAGCAGCTCCGGGTCGGGGGGAGGTACGCAGTATTTT.

The genes are TRBV27 and TRBJ2-7; 8 bases line up with TRBD1. Losses at the gene ends were 2 bases for V and 6 bases for J; bases not matched to a gene: 6. The CDR3 loop spans 14 amino acids. Germline loops: CDR1 MNHEY, CDR2 SMNVEV (reference sequence). The CDR3 loop is CASSLRQGAGEQYF. CDR3 nucleotides: TGTGCCAGCAGTTTACGGCAGGGGGCGGGCGAGCAGTACTTC.

This clone was counted only a few times. The chain links TRBV4-2 to TRBJ2-5; TRBD1 matches 7 bases. Trimming removed 3 bases from V and 2 bases from J; junction bases left unmatched: 21. The CDR3 covers 20 residues. CDR1 and CDR2 from the germline V gene are LGHNA and YNFKEQ. CDR3: CASSHGFNNLWTGTQETQYF. In nucleotides, the CDR3 is TGTGCCAGCAGCCATGGATTCAATAACCTCTGGACAGGTACACAAGAGACCCAGTACTTC.

This chain links TRBV7-2 with TRBJ1-5; D may be TRBD1 (5 bases). V gave up 6 bases and J gave up 0 bases, with 9 bases separating them. Germline-derived CDR1 and CDR2 are SGHTA and FQGNSA. CDR3 length equals 14 residues. The CDR3 reads CASSPQGSNQPQHF. For the CDR3, the DNA is TGTGCCAGCAGTCCTCAGGGTAGCAATCAGCCCCAGCATTTT.

V and J are TRBV18 and TRBJ2-1; possibly TRBD2 for D (10 bases). Trimming stripped 6 bases from V and 0 bases from J, with 21 bases between. Germline V CDR1 and CDR2: KGHSH, LQKENI. The CDR3 is 18 amino acids. The CDR3 loop is CASSPELAGQGSYNEQFF. The CDR3 DNA reads TGTGCCAGCTCCCCGGAACTAGCGGGACAGGGCTCCTACAATGAGCAGTTCTTC.

This sequence joins TRBV5-1 and TRBJ1-4; a weak D match, TRBD1 (5 bases). Trimming stripped 2 bases from V and 6 bases from J, with 8 bases between. Germline assignment: CDR1 SGHRS and CDR2 YFSETQ. The CDR3 is made up of 13 amino acids. As DNA, the CDR3 is TGCGCCAGCAGCTTCGAGACAGATGAAAAACTGTTTTTT. It is translated as CASSFETDEKLFF.

The V call is TRBV3-1 (or the pseudogene TRBV3-2), the J call TRBJ2-7; D is possibly TRBD2 (5 bases). CDR3 length: 11 amino acids. CDR1 is LGHDT and CDR2 is YNNKEL in the germline V gene (reference sequence). V was cut by 10 bases and J by 2 bases, with 9 bases left in between. The chain's CDR3 is CATGVAYEQYF. The DNA for the CDR3 is TGTGCCACCGGGGTGGCCTACGAGCAGTACTTC.

This chain connects TRBV4-1 to TRBJ1-4; the D is unclear. Deletions cut 1 base from V and 5 bases from J, with 11 bases between. Per the germline V gene, CDR1 is MGHRA and CDR2 is YSYEKL. The CDR3 is 15 amino acids. CDR3 in amino acids: CASSQVAATNEKLFF. The CDR3 DNA follows: TGCGCCAGCAGCCAAGTGGCAGCGACGAATGAAAAACTGTTTTTT.

This sequence joins TRBV6-6 and TRBJ1-1, with unresolved D. Looked up from germline, CDR1 is MNHNY and CDR2 is SVGAGI (reference sequence). V shed 6 bases and J shed 0 bases, with 14 bases lying between them. The CDR3 loop spans 15 amino acids. CDR3 loop: CASRTAVGVNTEAFF. DNA of the CDR3: TGTGCCAGCAGAACCGCGGTCGGCGTGAACACTGAAGCTTTCTTT.

This chain links TRBV5-1 with TRBJ1-2; 11 bases fit TRBD1. The CDR3 sequence is 17 residues long. Trimming removed 2 bases from V and 2 bases from J; junction bases left unmatched: 8. Germline V gives CDR1 SGHRS, CDR2 YFSETQ. This CDR3 is CASSLVPGDRGNYGYTF. In DNA, the CDR3 is TGCGCCAGCAGCTTAGTACCCGGGGACAGGGGGAACTATGGCTACACCTTC.

The gene calls are TRBV18 and TRBJ1-2; 8 nucleotides match TRBD1. The CDR3 sequence is 15 residues long. V gave up 5 bases and J gave up 5 bases; unmatched junction bases: 10. Germline V gene lookup returns CDR1 KGHSH and CDR2 LQKENI. In DNA, the CDR3 is TGTGCCAGCTCAGAGACAGGGGCCACTATTTATGGCTACACCTTC. It codes for CASSETGATIYGYTF.

The chain employs TRBV11-2 and TRBJ2-1, with 8 bases identical to TRBD2. The V and J ends lost 1 base and 6 bases, in that order; junction bases with no gene match: 11. CDR3 length: 17 residues. Germline V lookup: CDR1 SGHAT, CDR2 FQNNGV. CDR3 nucleotides: TGTGCCAGCAGCTTAGCCCAAAGCGGGGGTCCACCCAATGAGCAGTTCTTC. Translation: CASSLAQSGGPPNEQFF.

V is TRBV4-3 and J is TRBJ1-5; a weak D match, TRBD1 (6 bases). The V end lost 3 bases, the J end lost 0 bases, and 15 bases lay between the germline ends. The CDR3 is made up of 17 amino acids. Germline V gene lookup returns CDR1 LGHNA and CDR2 YSLEER. This CDR3 is CASSHERDTYSNQPQHF. DNA of the CDR3: TGCGCCAGCAGCCACGAACGGGACACCTATAGCAATCAGCCCCAGCATTTT.

CDR3 nucleotides: TGTGCCAGCAGCTTAGCCAGGGATTCTATCTCCTACAATGAGCAGTTCTTC. Translating gives CASSLARDSISYNEQFF. V and J are TRBV11-2 and TRBJ2-1; weak D call: TRBD1 (5 bases). The CDR3 consists of 17 residues. CDR1 SGHAT and CDR2 FQNNGV come from the germline V gene. V lost 1 base and J 0 bases, leaving 13 bases between the germline ends.

The chain employs TRBV15 and TRBJ1-1; D perhaps matches TRBD1 (6 bases). This CDR3 spans 14 amino acids. Trimming stripped 5 bases from V and 0 bases from J, with 10 bases between. Germline CDR1 LNHNV, CDR2 YYDKDF (reference sequence). Written as DNA, the CDR3 is TGTGCCACCAGCGCGAGGGGGATGAACACTGAAGCTTTCTTT. Translated: CATSARGMNTEAFF.

The chain recombines TRBV27 with TRBJ2-7; tentative D call: TRBD1 (6 bases). Trimming shortened V by 6 bases and J by 1 base, and 16 bases separated the two germline ends. The CDR3 extends over 15 amino acids. Germline V CDR1 and CDR2: MNHEY, SMNVEV (reference sequence). This CDR3 reads CASSSTGTTSYEQYF. CDR3 bases: TGTGCCAGCAGCAGTACTGGGACAACTTCCTACGAGCAGTACTTC.